This TCR beta chain is from a study of cytomegalovirus exposure and HLA in healthy donors. Germline lookup yields CDR1 MDHEN and CDR2 SYDVKM. This CDR3 has 16 amino acids. V was pared by 5 bases and J by 0 bases, with 14 bases between. PCR used 60 Vbeta primers and 13 Jbeta primers. The table came from immunoSEQ multiplex PCR; TCRdb's copy has only in-frame clones and leaves some out. The sample has 150,000 to 180,000 clones; approximately 81% are singletons. The TCR comes from a man aged 18 to 30 in good health and CMV-seronegative. The chain uses TRBV28 and TRBJ1-3; TRBD1 is a possible D gene (6 bases). Sequencing used PBMCs. The CDR3 DNA reads TGTGCCAGCAGTCCCCCCTTACAGGGCTCTGGAAACACCATATATTTT. Its protein is CASSPPLQGSGNTIYF.